This TCR beta chain was observed in a study of beta chain features in type 1 diabetes. Expressed TCRB transcripts were sequenced after all isolated RNA was converted to cDNA. Sequencing was performed with immunoSEQ multiplex PCR; in TCRdb, only in-frame clones are kept and a portion is missing. The repertoire holds roughly 240,000 clones, with roughly 13% as singletons. Germline values: CDR1 MNHEY, CDR2 SVGAGI. Deletions cut 5 bases from V and 5 bases from J, with 13 bases between. This CDR3 is 14 amino acids long. The rearrangement joins TRBV6-5 to TRBJ1-5; TRBD1 is a possible D gene (5 bases). The sample consisted of naive CD4+ T cells from blood. The sequence derives from a woman in her forties in good health. The CDR3 here is CASSVSGGDQPQHF. Here the CDR3 DNA reads TGTGCCAGCAGTGTCTCCGGGGGAGATCAGCCCCAGCATTTT.